The sequence of this T cell receptor (beta chain) was determined in a study of CD8+ T cells in alopecia areata. Sample treatment: oral pan-JAK inhibitor, 5-10 mg twice daily. cDNA reverse transcribed from extracted RNA served as the sequencing template. TCRdb's table, derived via immunoSEQ multiplex PCR, lists solely in-frame clones and lacks some. The table lists approximately 300,000 clones, roughly 50% of them singletons, with about 1.7% in the top ten. The sequenced sample was CD4+ T cells sorted from blood, obtained at week 24, from a patient treated with tofacitinib. The TCR comes from a human donor with alopecia areata.

CDR3 sequence reads: CASSPTPGLKFF. In nucleotides, the CDR3 is TGTGCCAGCAGCCCTACCCCGGGTCTTAAGTTCTTC. The V call is TRBV5-4, the J call TRBJ2-1; D call uncertain. The CDR3 contains 12 residues. Trimming left V 4 bases short and J 14 bases short, with 16 bases between. Germline V gives CDR1 SGHNT, CDR2 YYREEE (reference sequence). The full variable domain, in which reference TRBV5-4 and TRBJ2-1 provide the parts outside the CDR3, is ETGVTQSPTHLIKTRGQQVTLRCSSQSGHNTVSWYQQALGQGPQFIFQYYREEENGRGNFPPRFSGLQFPNYSSELNVNALELDDSALYLCASSPTPGLKFFGPGTRLTVL.